In this sample, the clone carrying this TCR beta chain turned up many times. The sample is drawn from a study of T-cell reconstitution after alpha-beta-depleted transplantation in children. Unique molecular identifiers were used in preparing the TCRbeta library. MiXCR was run by TCRdb on the PCR reads, yielding one entry per CDR3 protein. The data show some 240,000 distinct CDR3 sequences, with about 12% seen just once and about 2.6% held by the top ten. The germline V gene has CDR1 KGHSH and CDR2 LQKENI. The V gene lost 0 bases and the J gene lost 3 bases, with 7 bases spanning the gap. The CDR3 totals 14 residues.

This TCR came from a human donor who donated a stem cell graft to a child with acute lymphoblastic leukemia. This material consisted of PBMCs from the stem cell graft donor, taken from the stem cell graft. The chain links TRBV18 to TRBJ2-3; the D is unclear. The DNA for the CDR3 is TGTGCCAGCTCACCACCGGAACAGACAGATACGCAGTATTTT. Protein: CASSPPEQTDTQYF.